The clone carrying this T cell receptor (beta chain) has more than one count but fewer than ten. The antigen remains undetermined. Previously, flow cytometry had revealed CD8+CD57+ cell expansion in the patients chosen for sequencing. Unmatched junction bases numbered 5, after V lost 3 bases and J lost 2 bases. The germline CDR1 and CDR2 sequences are ENHRY and SYGVKD. The CDR3 loop spans 16 amino acids. This entry belongs to a study of CD8+CD57+ T cells in acquired aplastic anemia. The template for TCR beta VDJ and CDR3 sequence profiling was genomic DNA. Each CDR3 protein gets one entry after TCRdb re-called the reads with MiXCR. The table lists roughly 150,000 distinct CDR3 sequences, about 45% of them singletons. Study results and limitations: Patients and controls were not found to differ significantly in CD8+ Simpson's diversity. There were 25 to 35 CD8+ CDR3 sequences that occurred in both patients and controls.

Sequenced material: sorted CD4+, CD8+, or CD8+CD57+ T cells (not recorded which) from PBMCs. This clonotype was obtained from a human donor with aplastic anemia. The chain employs TRBV10-3 and TRBJ2-3, with 10 bases matching TRBD2. The CDR3 sequence: CAISDPSGGTTDTQYF. In DNA form, the CDR3 reads TGTGCCATCAGTGATCCTAGCGGGGGAACCACAGATACGCAGTATTTT.